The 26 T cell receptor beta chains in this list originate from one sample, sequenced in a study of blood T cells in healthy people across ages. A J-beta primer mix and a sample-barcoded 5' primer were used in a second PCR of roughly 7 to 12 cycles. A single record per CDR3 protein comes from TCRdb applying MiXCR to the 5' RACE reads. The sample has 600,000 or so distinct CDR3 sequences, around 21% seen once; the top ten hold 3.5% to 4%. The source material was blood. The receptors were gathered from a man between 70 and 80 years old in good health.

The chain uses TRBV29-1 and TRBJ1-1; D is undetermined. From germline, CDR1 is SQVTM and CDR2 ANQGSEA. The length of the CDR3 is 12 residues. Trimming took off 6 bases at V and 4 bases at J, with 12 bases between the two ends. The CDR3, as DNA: TGCAGCGTGGGCCAGGTGGGCACTGAAGCTTTCTTT. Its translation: CSVGQVGTEAFF.

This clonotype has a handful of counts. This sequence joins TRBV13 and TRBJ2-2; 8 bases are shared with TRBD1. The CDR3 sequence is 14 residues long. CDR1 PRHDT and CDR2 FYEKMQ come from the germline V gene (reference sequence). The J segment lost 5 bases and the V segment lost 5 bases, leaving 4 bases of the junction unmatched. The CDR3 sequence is CASSTGQGTGELFF. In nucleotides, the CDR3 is TGTGCCAGCAGCACCGGACAGGGAACCGGGGAGCTGTTTTTT.

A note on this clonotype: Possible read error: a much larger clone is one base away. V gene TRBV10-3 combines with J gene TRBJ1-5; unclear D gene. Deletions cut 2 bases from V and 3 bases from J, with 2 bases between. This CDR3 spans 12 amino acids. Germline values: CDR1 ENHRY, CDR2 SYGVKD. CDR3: CAISENNQPQHF. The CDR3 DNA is TGTGCCATCAGTGAGAACAATCAGCCCCAGCATTTT.

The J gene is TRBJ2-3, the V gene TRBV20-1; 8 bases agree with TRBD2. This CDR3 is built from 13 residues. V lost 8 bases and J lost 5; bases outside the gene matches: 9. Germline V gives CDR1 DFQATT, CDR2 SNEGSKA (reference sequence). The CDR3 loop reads CSIRSGSLDTQYF. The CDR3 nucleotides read TGCAGTATCCGGAGCGGGAGTTTAGATACGCAGTATTTT.

The CDR3: CASSKQGGVTYNEQFF. DNA for the CDR3: TGTGCCAGCAGCAAGCAAGGGGGCGTCACCTACAATGAGCAGTTCTTC. The chain is built from TRBV9 and TRBJ2-1, with 7 bases identical to TRBD1. Unmatched junction bases numbered 9, after V lost 4 bases and J lost 2 bases. The length of the CDR3 is 16 residues. Germline CDR1 reads SGDLS; CDR2 reads YYNGEE.

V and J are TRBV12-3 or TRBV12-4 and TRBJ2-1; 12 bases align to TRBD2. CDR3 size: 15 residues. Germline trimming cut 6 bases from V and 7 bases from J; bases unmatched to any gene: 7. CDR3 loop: CASRPGLAGLNEQFF. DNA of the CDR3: TGTGCCAGCAGACCGGGACTAGCGGGTTTGAATGAGCAGTTCTTC.

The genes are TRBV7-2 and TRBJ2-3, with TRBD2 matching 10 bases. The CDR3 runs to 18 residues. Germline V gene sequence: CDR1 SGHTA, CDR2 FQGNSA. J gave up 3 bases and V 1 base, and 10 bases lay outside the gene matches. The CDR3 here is CASSLVGSGGSTTDTQYF. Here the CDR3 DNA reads TGTGCCAGCAGCTTAGTGGGTAGCGGGGGGTCGACGACAGATACGCAGTATTTT. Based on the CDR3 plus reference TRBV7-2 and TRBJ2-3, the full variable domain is GAGVSQSPSNKVTEKGKDVELRCDPISGHTALYWYRQSLGQGLEFLIYFQGNSAPDKSGLPSDRFSAERTGGSVSTLTIQRTQQEDSAVYLCASSLVGSGGSTTDTQYFGPGTRLTVL.

The CDR3 DNA sequence: TGTGCCAGCAGTTTAAGTAGGTCCAATCAGCCCCAGCATTTT. Its translation: CASSLSRSNQPQHF. The V gene is TRBV27, the J gene TRBJ1-5; D remains ambiguous. The CDR3 is 14 amino acids. Looked up from germline, CDR1 is MNHEY and CDR2 is SMNVEV (reference sequence). V dropped 2 bases and J dropped 3 bases, with 8 bases sitting between them.

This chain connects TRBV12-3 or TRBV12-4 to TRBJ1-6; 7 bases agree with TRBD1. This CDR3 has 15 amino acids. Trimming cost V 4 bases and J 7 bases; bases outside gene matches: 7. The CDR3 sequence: CASSYKTGQNSPLHF. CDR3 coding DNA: TGTGCCAGCAGTTACAAGACAGGGCAAAATTCACCCCTCCACTTT.

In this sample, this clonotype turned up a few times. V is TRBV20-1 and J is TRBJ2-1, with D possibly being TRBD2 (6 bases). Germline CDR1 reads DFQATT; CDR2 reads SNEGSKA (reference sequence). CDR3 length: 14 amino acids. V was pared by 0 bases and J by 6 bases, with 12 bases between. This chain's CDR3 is CSARDGGLSNEQFF. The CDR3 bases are TGCAGTGCTAGAGATGGGGGACTTTCCAATGAGCAGTTCTTC.

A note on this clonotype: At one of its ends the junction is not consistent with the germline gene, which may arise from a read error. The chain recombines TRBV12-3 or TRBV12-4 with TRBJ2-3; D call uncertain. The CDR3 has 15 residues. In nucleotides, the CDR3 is TGTGCCAGCACCTTTGGCGGTGACTGGGCAGATGCGCAGTATTTT. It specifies CASTFGGDWADAQYF.

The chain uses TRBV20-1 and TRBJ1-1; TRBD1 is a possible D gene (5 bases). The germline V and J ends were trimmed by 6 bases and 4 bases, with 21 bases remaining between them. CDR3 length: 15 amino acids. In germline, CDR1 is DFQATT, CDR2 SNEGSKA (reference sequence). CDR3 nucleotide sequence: TGCAGTGCCACCCCCCCCGGGGCCCGCGCCACTGAAGCTTTCTTT. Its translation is CSATPPGARATEAFF.

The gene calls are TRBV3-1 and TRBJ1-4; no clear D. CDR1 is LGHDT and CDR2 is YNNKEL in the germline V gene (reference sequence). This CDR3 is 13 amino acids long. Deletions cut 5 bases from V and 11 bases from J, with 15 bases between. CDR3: CASSNDGNGKLFF. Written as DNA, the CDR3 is TGTGCCAGCAGCAACGACGGAAATGGGAAACTGTTTTTT.

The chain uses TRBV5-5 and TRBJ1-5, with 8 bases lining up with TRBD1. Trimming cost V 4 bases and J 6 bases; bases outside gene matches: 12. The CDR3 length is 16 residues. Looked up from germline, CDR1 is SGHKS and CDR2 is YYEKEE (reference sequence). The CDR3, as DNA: TGTGCCAGCAGCACATATGGACAGGGAATACCTCAGCCCCAGCATTTT. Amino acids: CASSTYGQGIPQPQHF. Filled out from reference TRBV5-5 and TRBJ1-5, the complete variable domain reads DAGVTQSPTHLIKTRGQQVTLRCSPISGHKSVSWYQQVLGQGPQFIFQYYEKEERGRGNFPDRFSARQFPNYSSELNVNALLLGDSALYLCASSTYGQGIPQPQHFGDGTRLSIL.

The CDR3 region has the DNA TGTGCCAGCAGTTACTTCGCGACTAGCGGGAGAATCTACGAGCAGTACTTC. Its translation: CASSYFATSGRIYEQYF. The chain combines TRBV6-5 with TRBJ2-7, with TRBD2 identical over 12 bases. The CDR3 runs 17 residues. With V trimmed by 1 base and J by 3 bases, 7 bases remained unmatched. The germline CDR1 and CDR2 sequences are MNHEY and SVGAGI.

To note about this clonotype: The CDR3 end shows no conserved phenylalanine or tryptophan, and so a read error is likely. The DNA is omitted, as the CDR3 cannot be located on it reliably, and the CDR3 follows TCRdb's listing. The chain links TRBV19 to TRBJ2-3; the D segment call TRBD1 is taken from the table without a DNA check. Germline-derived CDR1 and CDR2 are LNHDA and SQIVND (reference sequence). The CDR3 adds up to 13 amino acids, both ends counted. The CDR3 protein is CASSFSGQKRLFV.

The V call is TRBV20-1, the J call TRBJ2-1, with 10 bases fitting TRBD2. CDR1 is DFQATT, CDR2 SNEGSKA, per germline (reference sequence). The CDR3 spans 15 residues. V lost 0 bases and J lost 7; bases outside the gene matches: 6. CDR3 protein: CSARDRLAGTNEQFF. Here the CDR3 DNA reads TGCAGTGCTAGAGATCGACTAGCGGGCACGAATGAGCAGTTCTTC.

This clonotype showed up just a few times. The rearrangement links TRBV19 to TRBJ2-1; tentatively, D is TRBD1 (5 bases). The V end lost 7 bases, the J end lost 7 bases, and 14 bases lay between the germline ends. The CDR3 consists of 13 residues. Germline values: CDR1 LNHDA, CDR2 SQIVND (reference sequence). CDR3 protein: CASTETVGNEQFF. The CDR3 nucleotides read TGTGCCAGTACTGAGACAGTCGGAAATGAGCAGTTCTTC.

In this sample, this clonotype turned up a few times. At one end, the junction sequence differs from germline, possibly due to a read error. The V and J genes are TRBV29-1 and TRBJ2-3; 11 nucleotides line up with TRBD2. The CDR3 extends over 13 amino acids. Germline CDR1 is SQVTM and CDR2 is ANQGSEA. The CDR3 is CSSRLAGSNTRYF. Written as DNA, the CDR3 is TGCAGCTCCAGACTAGCGGGATCCAATACGCGGTATTTT.

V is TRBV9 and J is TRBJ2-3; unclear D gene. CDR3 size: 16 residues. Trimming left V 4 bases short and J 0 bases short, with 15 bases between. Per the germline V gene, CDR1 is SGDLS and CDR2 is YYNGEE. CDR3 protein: CASSPRASVSTDTQYF. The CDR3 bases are TGTGCCAGCAGCCCCCGGGCATCCGTTAGCACAGATACGCAGTATTTT.

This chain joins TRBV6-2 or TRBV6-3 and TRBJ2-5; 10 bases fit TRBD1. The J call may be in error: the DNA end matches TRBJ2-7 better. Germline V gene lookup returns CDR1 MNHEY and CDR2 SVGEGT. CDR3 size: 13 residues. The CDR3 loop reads CASRGQGNYEQYF. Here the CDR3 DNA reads TGTGCCAGCAGGGGACAGGGGAACTACGAGCAGTACTTC.

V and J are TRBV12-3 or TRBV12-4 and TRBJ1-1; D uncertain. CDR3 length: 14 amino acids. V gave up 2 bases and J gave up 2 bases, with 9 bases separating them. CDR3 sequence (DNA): TGTGCCAGCAGTTTATCCGAGAAAAACACTGAAGCTTTCTTT. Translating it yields CASSLSEKNTEAFF.

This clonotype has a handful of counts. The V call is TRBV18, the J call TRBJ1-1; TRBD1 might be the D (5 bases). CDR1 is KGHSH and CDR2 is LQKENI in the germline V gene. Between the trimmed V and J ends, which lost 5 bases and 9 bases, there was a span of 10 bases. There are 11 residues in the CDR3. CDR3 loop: CASSGLDKAFF. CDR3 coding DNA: TGTGCCAGCTCAGGGTTGGACAAAGCTTTCTTT.

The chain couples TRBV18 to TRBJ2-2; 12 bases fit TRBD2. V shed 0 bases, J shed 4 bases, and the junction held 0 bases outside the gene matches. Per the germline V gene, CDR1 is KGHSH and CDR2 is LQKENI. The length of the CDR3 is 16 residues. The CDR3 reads CASSPPTSGSTGELFF. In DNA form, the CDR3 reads TGTGCCAGCTCACCACCGACTAGCGGGAGCACCGGGGAGCTGTTTTTT.

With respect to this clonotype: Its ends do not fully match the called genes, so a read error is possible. CDR3 sequence reads: CASSLGARHYGDTF. For the CDR3, the DNA is TGTGCCAGCAGCCTCGGGGCAAGGCACTATGGCGACACCTTC. V usage is TRBV7-2 and J usage is TRBJ1-2; possible D gene TRBD1, 5 bases. Germline V CDR1 and CDR2: SGHTA, FQGNSA. This CDR3 comprises 14 residues.

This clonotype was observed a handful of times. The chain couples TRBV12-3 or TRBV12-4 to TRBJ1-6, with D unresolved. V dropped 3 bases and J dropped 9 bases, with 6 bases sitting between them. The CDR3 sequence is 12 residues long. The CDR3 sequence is CASSLAGSPLHF. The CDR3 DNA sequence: TGTGCCAGCAGTTTGGCGGGTTCACCCCTCCACTTT.